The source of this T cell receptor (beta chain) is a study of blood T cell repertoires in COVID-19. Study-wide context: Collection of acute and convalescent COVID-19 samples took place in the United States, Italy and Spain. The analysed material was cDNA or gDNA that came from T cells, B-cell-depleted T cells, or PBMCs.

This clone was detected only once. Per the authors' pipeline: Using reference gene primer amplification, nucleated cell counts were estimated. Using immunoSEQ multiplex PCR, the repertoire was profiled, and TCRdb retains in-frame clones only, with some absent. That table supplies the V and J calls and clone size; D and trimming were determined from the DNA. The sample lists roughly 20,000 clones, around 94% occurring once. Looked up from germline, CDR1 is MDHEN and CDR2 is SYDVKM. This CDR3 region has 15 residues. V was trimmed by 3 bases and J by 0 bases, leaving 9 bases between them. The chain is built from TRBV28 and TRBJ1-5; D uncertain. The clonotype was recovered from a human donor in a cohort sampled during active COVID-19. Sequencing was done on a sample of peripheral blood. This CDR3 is CASSFDNYSNQPQHF. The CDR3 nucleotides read TGTGCCAGCAGTTTTGACAATTATAGCAATCAGCCCCAGCATTTT.